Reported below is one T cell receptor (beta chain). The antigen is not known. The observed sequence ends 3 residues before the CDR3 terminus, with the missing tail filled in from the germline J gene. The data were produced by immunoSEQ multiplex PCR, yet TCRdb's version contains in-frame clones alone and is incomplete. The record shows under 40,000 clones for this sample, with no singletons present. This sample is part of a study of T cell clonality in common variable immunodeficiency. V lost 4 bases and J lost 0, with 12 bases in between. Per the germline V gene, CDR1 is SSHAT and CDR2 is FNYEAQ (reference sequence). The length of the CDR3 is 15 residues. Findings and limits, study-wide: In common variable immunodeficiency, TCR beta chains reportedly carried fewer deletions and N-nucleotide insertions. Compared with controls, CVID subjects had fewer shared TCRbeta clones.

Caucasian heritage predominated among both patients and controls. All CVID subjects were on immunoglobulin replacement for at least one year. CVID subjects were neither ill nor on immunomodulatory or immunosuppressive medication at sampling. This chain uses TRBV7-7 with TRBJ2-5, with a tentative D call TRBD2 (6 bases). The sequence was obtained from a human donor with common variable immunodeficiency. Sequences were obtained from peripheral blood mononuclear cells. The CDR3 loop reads CASSSSRGNQETQYF. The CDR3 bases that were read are TGTGCCAGCAGCTCCTCCCGGGGGAACCAAGAGACC.